A selection of T cell receptor beta chains follows, all from one sample in a study of beta chain features in type 1 diabetes. The assay was immunoSEQ multiplex PCR, and TCRdb's table has in-frame clones only and misses some. This sample has roughly 500,000 clones, with about an eighth found just once. Sequences were obtained from naive CD4+ T cells from blood. Receptors originate from a woman younger than 30 in good health. The CDR3 runs from the conserved cysteine through the conserved F or W. The order of the fields is clone size, D gene, J gene, V gene, CDR3 DNA, CDR3 protein. D genes are given only for firm matches. Some rows mark clone size as missing; the rest say once, few, many or name a class of expanded clone.

NA | NA | TRBJ1-2 | TRBV1 | TGCACCAGCAGCTCCGACGCCGTTCCATCTGGCTACACCTTC | CTSSSDAVPSGYTF
NA | NA | TRBJ2-2 | TRBV7-2 | TGTGCCAGCAGCTCCTACCGGACGAACACCGGGGAGCTGTTTTTT | CASSSYRTNTGELFF
few | NA | TRBJ2-1 | TRBV29-1 | TGCAGCGTTTCCTTCCTTTCAGCTCAGCAGTTCTTC | CSVSFLSAQQFF
NA | NA | TRBJ1-2 | TRBV21-1 | TGTGCCAGCAGCAAAGGGGGAACTAGTCGGCATGGCTACACCTTC | CASSKGGTSRHGYTF
NA | NA | TRBJ2-1 | TRBV27 | TGTGCCAGCAGTTTCCTCTTGACAGCGAGCTCCTACAATGAGCAGTTCTTC | CASSFLLTASSYNEQFF
NA | NA | TRBJ1-2 | TRBV7-8 | TGTGCCAGCAGCCCGGCTGGAGGGTATGGCTACACCTTC | CASSPAGGYGYTF
few | NA | TRBJ2-4 | TRBV20-1 | TGCAGCACCAAGGAGGCGAGCATTCAGTACTTC | CSTKEASIQYF
NA | NA | TRBJ1-2 | TRBV28 | TGTGCCAGCAGCCTCGACAGGAGGTATGGCTACACCTTC | CASSLDRRYGYTF
few | NA | TRBJ1-3 | TRBV7-2 | TGTGCCAGCAGCTTGTCCTTCGACCTCCCGACCTCTGGAAACACCATATATTTT | CASSLSFDLPTSGNTIYF
NA | NA | TRBJ2-5 | TRBV11-2 | TGTGCCAGCAGCTTAGACGAAGCGACCCAGTACTTC | CASSLDEATQYF
NA | NA | TRBJ2-6 | TRBV29-1 | TGCAGCGTTGCTTACTCTGGGGCCAACGTCCTGACTTTC | CSVAYSGANVLTF
few | TRBD1 | TRBJ1-2 | TRBV19 | TGTGCCAGTAGTAGGGACAGGCTCTCTGGCTACACCTTC | CASSRDRLSGYTF
NA | NA | TRBJ2-5 | TRBV9 | TGTGCCAGCAGTCGCCGAGGGGCAGAGCAAGAGACCCAGTACTTC | CASSRRGAEQETQYF
NA | NA | TRBJ2-3 | TRBV7-3 | TGTGCCAGCAGCTTAATGGGTACGGGCACAGATACGCAGTATTTT | CASSLMGTGTDTQYF
NA | NA | TRBJ2-3 | TRBV9 | TGTGCCAGCAGCGTGTCGGCGGCAATACCTGCAGATACGCAGTATTTT | CASSVSAAIPADTQYF
few | TRBD1 | TRBJ2-1 | TRBV5-1 | TGCGCCAGCAGCTTTATGGGGACAGGGATCAATGAGCAGTTCTTC | CASSFMGTGINEQFF
NA | NA | TRBJ2-3 | TRBV10-3 | TGTGCCATCTCCCAGGGCACTAGCACAGATACGCAGTATTTT | CAISQGTSTDTQYF
few | NA | TRBJ2-5 | TRBV16 | TGTGCCAGCAGCCAGGACGTGGTCCGCCAAGAGACCCAGTACTTC | CASSQDVVRQETQYF
NA | NA | TRBJ1-1 | TRBV15 | TGTGCCACCAGCCTTTCCAGATACACTGAAGCTTTCTTT | CATSLSRYTEAFF
few | NA | TRBJ2-1 | TRBV29-1 | TGCAGCGGCGAGAGGGGGAGCTCCTACAATGAGCAGTTCTTC | CSGERGSSYNEQFF
few | NA | TRBJ2-7 | TRBV4-3 | TGCGCCAGCAGCCAAGGTCTAGTCTCGTACGAGCAGTACTTC | CASSQGLVSYEQYF
few | NA | TRBJ2-7 | TRBV2 | TGTGCCAGCAGTGGTGGACAGAAGAGTCTCTACGAGCAGTACTTC | CASSGGQKSLYEQYF
few | TRBD1 | TRBJ1-4 | TRBV29-1 | TGCAGCGTTGACCCAGGGGGGAATGAAAAACTGTTTTTT | CSVDPGGNEKLFF
NA | TRBD1 | TRBJ2-2 | TRBV14 | TGTGCCAGCAGCCAAGAGGACAGGGAATTCCCCGGGGAGCTGTTTTTT | CASSQEDREFPGELFF
few | NA | TRBJ1-4 | TRBV14 | TGTGCCAGCAGCCAAGTAATCGGTGGGAAACTGTTTTTT | CASSQVIGGKLFF
NA | TRBD2 | TRBJ2-6 | TRBV9 | TGTGCCAGCAGCGTAGTCACTAGCGCATCTGGGGCCAACGTCCTGACTTTC | CASSVVTSASGANVLTF
few | NA | TRBJ2-3 | TRBV18 | TGTGCCAGCTCACCACTACAGGGCCCTTCCACAGATACGCAGTATTTT | CASSPLQGPSTDTQYF
few | NA | TRBJ2-7 | TRBV7-2 | TGTGCCAGCAGCCAATTATACGAGCAGTACTTC | CASSQLYEQYF
NA | NA | TRBJ2-1 | TRBV14 | TGTGCCAGCAGCCCGGACAGGCGGGAAGGCTATGAGCAGTTCTTC | CASSPDRREGYEQFF
few | NA | TRBJ1-2 | TRBV30 | TGTGCCTGGAGTGTACGTTCAGGAGGGACCGTTGGCTACACCTTC | CAWSVRSGGTVGYTF
NA | NA | TRBJ2-1 | TRBV30 | TGTGCCTGGAGTGTAGTACGTGGGGGCGAGCAGTTCTTC | CAWSVVRGGEQFF
few | NA | TRBJ1-4 | TRBV2 | TGTGCCAGCAGTGGGGCTTATCCTAATGAAAAACTGTTTTTT | CASSGAYPNEKLFF
NA | NA | TRBJ1-2 | TRBV25-1 | TGTGCCAGCGATAGGGGAGTAGGTAATGGCTACACCTTC | CASDRGVGNGYTF
NA | TRBD1 | TRBJ1-6 | TRBV6-6 | TGTGCCAGCAACAGCGAGACAGGGTCTTATAATTCACCCCTCCACTTT | CASNSETGSYNSPLHF
few | TRBD2 | TRBJ2-7 | TRBV29-1 | TGCAGCGTAACCGGGACTAGCGGGACCCACACGTACGAGCAGTACTTC | CSVTGTSGTHTYEQYF
NA | NA | TRBJ2-5 | TRBV25-1 | TGTGCCAGCAGCGTAAACGCGGGGACCCAGTACTTC | CASSVNAGTQYF
NA | NA | TRBJ2-3 | TRBV4-2 | TGTGCCAGCAGCGGCGCGGTGGTAGCTGGCACAGATACGCAGTATTTT | CASSGAVVAGTDTQYF
NA | TRBD2 | TRBJ2-3 | TRBV6-5 | TGTGCCAGCAGTTACCATCTAGCGGGGGGGGATACGCAGTATTTT | CASSYHLAGGDTQYF
NA | TRBD1 | TRBJ2-5 | TRBV28 | TGTGCCAGCAGTTTGACCGGGACAGGGTCCCGGACCCAGTACTTC | CASSLTGTGSRTQYF
NA | NA | TRBJ2-1 | TRBV7-2 | TGTGCCAGCAGCTTCTTAGGGATAGATGAGCAGTTCTTC | CASSFLGIDEQFF
few | TRBD1 | TRBJ2-1 | TRBV9 | TGTGCCAGCAGCCCCCGGGACAGGGGGCGGAACGCCTACAATGAGCAGTTCTTC | CASSPRDRGRNAYNEQFF
NA | NA | TRBJ2-1 | TRBV29-1 | TGCAGCGTTGACCCCTACCTAACGGAAGACAATGAGCAGTTCTTC | CSVDPYLTEDNEQFF
few | NA | TRBJ2-5 | TRBV7-9 | TGTGCCAGCAGCTGGGGGAGTAGTGTGGAGACCCAGTACTTC | CASSWGSSVETQYF
few | TRBD1 | TRBJ2-1 | TRBV4-1 | TGCGCCAGCAGCCAAGGCGAGACAGGGTATGGGGACAATGAGCAGTTCTTC | CASSQGETGYGDNEQFF
NA | NA | TRBJ2-6 | TRBV5-4 | TGTGCCAGCAGCCTGTCGGGGCGCGGGGCCAACGTCCTGACTTTC | CASSLSGRGANVLTF
NA | TRBD2 | TRBJ2-7 | TRBV27 | TGTGCCAGCAGTTTGCTAGCGGGGCTCGAGCAGTACTTC | CASSLLAGLEQYF
few | TRBD1 | TRBJ1-2 | TRBV29-1 | TGCAGCGTTCGGGGCGGGGACAGCGAGTATGGCTACACCTTC | CSVRGGDSEYGYTF
few | NA | TRBJ2-2 | TRBV6-5 | TGTGCCAGCAGAACGGAGGTCCCCGGGGAGCTGTTTTTT | CASRTEVPGELFF
NA | TRBD1 | TRBJ1-2 | TRBV2 | TGTGCCAGCAGTGCGTCAGGGGGCAGCGGTGAATATGGCTACACCTTC | CASSASGGSGEYGYTF